The 11 T cell receptor beta chains given below trace back to one sample, sequenced in a study of T cell changes during pregnancy in multiple sclerosis. Clones were sequenced by immunoSEQ multiplex PCR, and TCRdb holds only the in-frame ones, with some missing. The table lists 50,000 to 65,000 clones, around nine tenths of them singletons. The input for sequencing was peripheral blood, taken in the first trimester of pregnancy. All receptors derive from a female donor in good health, enrolled as a control in a pregnancy study.

This chain joins TRBV5-1 and TRBJ2-1, with 7 bases that match TRBD2. The CDR3 spans 17 residues. V gave up 0 bases and J gave up 8 bases; unmatched junction bases: 14. CDR1 and CDR2 (germline): SGHRS, YFSETQ. The CDR3 spells CASSLGWLAGAVDEQFF. CDR3 coding DNA: TGCGCCAGCAGCTTGGGTTGGCTGGCGGGAGCGGTCGATGAGCAGTTCTTC.

V and J are TRBV7-8 and TRBJ1-5; 8 bases agree with TRBD1. The CDR3 spans 15 residues. V dropped 5 bases and J dropped 4; count of bases not matched to a gene: 7. Germline V gene sequence: CDR1 SGHVS, CDR2 FQNEAQ. The CDR3 nucleotides read TGTGCCAGCAGCCGGGACAGGTTGCCGAATCAGCCCCAGCATTTT. Its translation: CASSRDRLPNQPQHF.

This clone was detected a few times. The chain recombines TRBV5-1 with TRBJ1-2, with unresolved D. Germline CDR1 reads SGHRS; CDR2 reads YFSETQ. V dropped 1 base and J dropped 3 bases, with 10 bases sitting between them. CDR3 length: 14 amino acids. The CDR3 region has the DNA TGCGCCAGCAGCTTGTGGGAGGGAGACTATGGCTACACCTTC. Its translation is CASSLWEGDYGYTF.

The chain combines TRBV4-2 with TRBJ1-5, with a possible D match to TRBD1 (5 bases). The CDR3 contains 15 residues. The germline CDR1 and CDR2 sequences are LGHNA and YNFKEQ. V was pared by 0 bases and J by 6 bases, with 12 bases between. The CDR3 DNA follows: TGTGCCAGCAGCCAAGATTGGGCAGGGTCTCAGCCCCAGCATTTT. Translated, it gives CASSQDWAGSQPQHF.

The chain recombines TRBV27 with TRBJ2-1, with 11 bases lining up with TRBD2. V trimming: 5 bases; J trimming: 6 bases; junction bases outside the gene matches: 9. In germline, CDR1 is MNHEY, CDR2 SMNVEV (reference sequence). The CDR3 contains 16 residues. CDR3 residues: CASSTDSGRAVNEQFF. CDR3 in DNA: TGTGCCAGCAGTACCGATAGCGGGAGGGCCGTCAATGAGCAGTTCTTC.

The rearrangement links TRBV19 to TRBJ2-1; 11 bases map to TRBD1. The length of the CDR3 is 14 residues. Germline assignment: CDR1 LNHDA and CDR2 SQIVND (reference sequence). Losses at the gene ends were 5 bases for V and 10 bases for J; bases not matched to a gene: 7. CDR3 loop: CASSSDRGPFEQFF. CDR3 in DNA: TGTGCCAGTAGTTCGGACAGGGGGCCCTTCGAGCAGTTCTTC.

Only a few counts were recorded for this clone. This sequence joins TRBV5-5 and TRBJ2-1; 7 positions agree with TRBD2. The germline V gene encodes CDR1 SGHKS and CDR2 YYEKEE (reference sequence). The V gene end was trimmed by 0 bases and the J gene end by 0 bases; junction bases not matched to a gene: 6. The CDR3 is made up of 17 amino acids. CDR3 sequence: CASSLGVGGSSYNEQFF. The CDR3 region has the DNA TGTGCCAGCAGCTTGGGAGTGGGGGGGAGCTCCTACAATGAGCAGTTCTTC. Full variable domain (missing parts from reference TRBV5-5 and TRBJ2-1): DAGVTQSPTHLIKTRGQQVTLRCSPISGHKSVSWYQQVLGQGPQFIFQYYEKEERGRGNFPDRFSARQFPNYSSELNVNALLLGDSALYLCASSLGVGGSSYNEQFFGPGTRLTVL.

The chain is built from TRBV15 and TRBJ1-1; D is possibly TRBD1 (5 bases). The CDR3 contains 14 residues. V was trimmed by 1 base and J by 1 base, leaving 7 bases between them. CDR1 is LNHNV and CDR2 is YYDKDF in the germline V gene (reference sequence). This chain's CDR3 is CATSRGDRNTEAFF. DNA of the CDR3: TGTGCCACCAGCAGAGGTGACAGGAACACTGAAGCTTTCTTT.

This clone was observed a handful of times. This chain uses TRBV5-8 with TRBJ2-5, with a possible D match to TRBD1 (6 bases). The CDR3 sequence is 14 residues long. Trimming stripped 5 bases from V and 0 bases from J, with 11 bases between. The V gene's germline CDR1 is SGHTS and CDR2 YDEGEE. The CDR3 loop reads CASRYRAYQETQYF. The CDR3, as DNA: TGTGCCAGCAGGTACAGGGCGTACCAAGAGACCCAGTACTTC. The whole variable domain, remainder taken from reference TRBV5-8 and TRBJ2-5, is EAGVTQSPTHLIKTRGQQATLRCSPISGHTSVYWYQQALGLGLQFLLWYDEGEERNRGNFPPRFSGRQFPNYSSELNVNALELEDSALYLCASRYRAYQETQYFGPGTRLLVL.

This clone was seen only once. The J gene is TRBJ2-3, the V gene TRBV7-3; 10 nucleotides align to TRBD2. Trimming removed 5 bases from V and 2 bases from J; junction bases left unmatched: 4. The CDR3 runs to 15 residues. The V gene's germline CDR1 is SGHTA and CDR2 FQGTGA. The CDR3 sequence: CASSDSGGTTDTQYF. CDR3 in DNA: TGTGCCAGCAGCGATAGCGGGGGGACCACAGATACGCAGTATTTT.

This chain connects TRBV19 to TRBJ1-1, with D unresolved. This CDR3 has 18 amino acids. V dropped 4 bases and J dropped 1 base, with 22 bases sitting between them. The germline CDR1 and CDR2 sequences are LNHDA and SQIVND (reference sequence). The CDR3 region is CASSNYVYWRAENTEAFF. Written as DNA, the CDR3 is TGTGCCAGTAGTAATTATGTTTATTGGAGGGCAGAGAACACTGAAGCTTTCTTT.